The 3 T cell receptor beta chains presented below share a single source sample, sequenced in a study of cytomegalovirus exposure and HLA in healthy donors. It was with 60 Vbeta and 13 Jbeta primers that the PCR ran. TCRdb's copy holds only in-frame clones and misses some; the assay was immunoSEQ multiplex PCR. Of around 130,000 clones detected, more than 80% appear once; the ten largest clones hold over 6.5%. The sequenced sample consisted of PBMCs. These receptors were collected from a woman in her 30s in good health and CMV-seropositive.

This rearrangement joins TRBV7-8 to TRBJ2-5, with D uncertain. TRBJ2-7 matches the DNA end more closely, so the J call is doubtful. This CDR3 spans 13 amino acids. The germline CDR1 and CDR2 sequences are SGHVS and FQNEAQ. The CDR3 is CASSHESSYEQYF. For the CDR3, the DNA is TGTGCCAGCAGCCACGAGAGCTCCTACGAGCAGTACTTC.

This clone was counted a few times. The chain employs TRBV19 and TRBJ2-2, with D maybe TRBD2 (5 bases). Trimming pared 1 base from V and 8 bases from J, leaving 8 bases between. Germline values: CDR1 LNHDA, CDR2 SQIVND (reference sequence). The CDR3 length is 13 residues. CDR3 bases: TGTGCCAGTAGTATAGGACTACTAGGGGAGCTGTTTTTT. This gives the protein CASSIGLLGELFF.

The table lists this clone with a count of one. The chain has TRBV11-1 and TRBJ2-2; TRBD2 agrees at 8 bases. With V trimmed by 1 base and J by 6 bases, 7 bases remained unmatched. CDR1 is SGHAT and CDR2 is FQDESV in the germline V gene (reference sequence). The CDR3 contains 16 residues. CDR3 protein: CASSLGLLADPGELFF. In DNA form, the CDR3 reads TGTGCCAGCAGCTTAGGTCTACTAGCGGACCCCGGGGAGCTGTTTTTT. Complete variable domain (other parts from reference TRBV11-1 and TRBJ2-2): EAEVAQSPRYKITEKSQAVAFWCDPISGHATLYWYRQILGQGPELLVQFQDESVVDDSQLPKDRFSAERLKGVDSTLKIQPAELGDSAMYLCASSLGLLADPGELFFGEGSRLTVL.